This T cell receptor beta chain came from a study of neurological immune-mediated disorders. From 2 million PBMCs stored at -80 C, the unsorted libraries were generated. This clonotype has a count of ten or more. A single record per CDR3 protein comes from TCRdb applying MiXCR to the 5' RACE reads. The top ten clones hold roughly 2% of a sample with tens of thousands of distinct CDR3 sequences, around 3.8% of them seen once. The V end was cut by 1 base, the J end by 3 bases, with 11 bases between. CDR3 size: 14 residues. Germline V lookup: CDR1 SGHRS, CDR2 YFSETQ. The origin of this receptor is a woman in her forties or fifties with multiple sclerosis. The V gene is TRBV5-1, the J gene TRBJ2-7, with D unclear. The source material was PBMCs. In nucleotides, the CDR3 is TGCGCCAGCAGCTTGAGTCCAGGTATCTACGAGCAGTACTTC. Residues: CASSLSPGIYEQYF. The full variable domain, completed using reference TRBV5-1 and TRBJ2-7, is KAGVTQTPRYLIKTRGQQVTLSCSPISGHRSVSWYQQTPGQGLQFLFEYFSETQRNKGNFPGRFSGRQFSNSRSEMNVSTLELGDSALYLCASSLSPGIYEQYFGPGTRLTVT.